These 8 T cell receptor beta chains came from one sample sequenced in a study of T-cell memory formation after mild COVID-19. TCRdb ran MiXCR on the 5' RACE reads and lists one entry per CDR3 protein. The repertoire has approximately 300,000 distinct CDR3 sequences, around a sixth of them found once; the top ten carry around 22%. The sequenced sample was PBMCs or a T cell subset sorted from them (not recorded which). These receptors came from a man younger than 30 who had mild COVID-19 (a few samples of this study predate the infection). Cell type and time point are not known.

The V call is TRBV10-2, the J call TRBJ1-1; 8 bases line up with TRBD1. Trimming removed 3 bases from V and 7 bases from J; junction bases left unmatched: 4. This CDR3 comprises 13 residues. Germline V gene data show CDR1 as WSHSY and CDR2 as SAAADI. CDR3 in amino acids: CASSDNRGDEAFF. CDR3 DNA sequence: TGCGCCAGCAGTGACAACAGGGGGGATGAAGCTTTCTTT.

This sequence joins TRBV20-1 and TRBJ2-3; 11 bases fit TRBD1. V was pared by 5 bases and J by 6 bases, with 4 bases of the junction left unmatched. Germline loops: CDR1 DFQATT, CDR2 SNEGSKA (reference sequence). The CDR3 has 13 residues. The DNA for the CDR3 is TGCAGTGCTCACCGGGACAGGGGGGATACGCAGTATTTT. Translating gives CSAHRDRGDTQYF.

This clonotype was seen only a few times. This rearrangement joins TRBV6-1 to TRBJ1-2, with D perhaps TRBD1 (5 bases). V lost 4 bases and J lost 6, with 12 bases in between. The CDR3 sequence is 13 residues long. CDR1 is MNHNS, CDR2 SASEGT, per germline. CDR3 region: CASSVGGIDGYTF. As DNA, the CDR3 is TGTGCCAGCAGTGTTGGGGGAATTGATGGCTACACCTTC.

With respect to this clonotype: One base away lies a much larger clone, so this may be a sequencing read error. V usage is TRBV3-1 and J usage is TRBJ2-1; 9 bases map to TRBD1. The CDR3 has 16 residues. The germline CDR1 and CDR2 sequences are LGHDT and YNNKEL (reference sequence). This CDR3 is CASSRVSTGGPDEQLF. For the CDR3, the DNA is TGTGCCAGCAGCCGAGTCTCGACAGGGGGTCCGGATGAGCAGTTGTTC.

This rearrangement joins TRBV5-6 to TRBJ2-7; the D is unclear. The CDR3 length is 13 residues. V lost 5 bases to trimming and J lost 5 bases, with 14 bases between them. CDR1 and CDR2 (germline): SGHDT, YYEEEE. This chain's CDR3 is CASSFIRFDEQYF. Here the CDR3 DNA reads TGTGCCAGCAGTTTCATTCGATTCGACGAGCAGTACTTC.

This clonotype has just a few counts. The chain employs TRBV10-3 and TRBJ2-3, with TRBD2 matching 7 bases. J gave up 6 bases and V 8 bases, and 8 bases lay outside the gene matches. Germline V gene data show CDR1 as ENHRY and CDR2 as SYGVKD. This CDR3 is built from 13 residues. This CDR3 reads CAISRGGSDTQYF. CDR3 nucleotide sequence: TGTGCCATCTCCCGGGGAGGGTCGGATACGCAGTATTTT.

Written as DNA, the CDR3 is TGCAGCGTTGCGCGGGGGGGGACTAGCGGGGACCAGACCCAGTACTTC. Amino acid sequence: CSVARGGTSGDQTQYF. The chain carries TRBV29-1 and TRBJ2-5; TRBD2 matches at 13 bases. The germline gives CDR1 SQVTM, CDR2 ANQGSEA. This CDR3 has 16 residues. V dropped 4 bases and J dropped 6; count of bases not matched to a gene: 11. The entire variable domain, with the rest obtained from reference TRBV29-1 and TRBJ2-5, is as follows: SAVISQKPSRDICQRGTSLTIQCQVDSQVTMMFWYRQQPGQSLTLIATANQGSEATYESGFVIDKFPISRPNLTFSTLTVSNMSPEDSSIYLCSVARGGTSGDQTQYFGPGTRLLVL.

The table lists this clonotype with many counts. The chain is built from TRBV29-1 and TRBJ2-1, with 7 bases matching TRBD1. This CDR3 spans 11 amino acids. V dropped 4 bases and J dropped 8; count of bases not matched to a gene: 2. Per germline, CDR1 SQVTM and CDR2 ANQGSEA. The CDR3 region is CSVAQGDEQFF. Here the CDR3 DNA reads TGCAGCGTTGCCCAGGGGGATGAGCAGTTCTTC.